This TCR beta chain was identified during a study of shared T cell receptors in the human thymus. CDR1 KGHSH and CDR2 LQKENI come from the germline V gene. Between the trimmed V and J ends, which lost 3 bases and 4 bases, there was a span of 13 bases. The CDR3 sequence is 15 residues long. Sequencing used immunoSEQ multiplex PCR; TCRdb keeps in-frame clones, though not all of them. The table has about 380,000 clones, just under 95% seen once. The chain combines TRBV18 with TRBJ1-3; D is unresolved. The clonotype comes from a human donor. Source material: thymocytes. CDR3 sequence: CASSPEEGPGNTIYF. In DNA, the CDR3 is TGTGCCAGCTCACCTGAGGAGGGCCCCGGAAACACCATATATTTT.